The rows below give T cell receptor beta chains drawn from one sample of a study of beta chain features in type 1 diabetes. The assay was immunoSEQ multiplex PCR, and TCRdb's table has in-frame clones only and misses some. There are fewer than 650,000 clones in the sample; around 15% occur only once, and 0.093% lies in the top ten. The source material was naive CD4+ T cells from blood. The origin of the receptors is a man between 18 and 29 years old in good health. The CDR3 runs from the conserved cysteine through the conserved F or W. A D gene is named only where the DNA matches it firmly. Size is omitted from some rows. Given values are once, few, many or a class for expanded clones.

D: .; size: few; V: TRBV10-3; J: TRBJ1-1; CDR3: CAISEQVGNTEAFF; DNA: TGTGCCATCAGTGAGCAAGTTGGTAACACTGAAGCTTTCTTT
D: .; size: few; V: TRBV18; J: TRBJ1-2; CDR3: CASSPRESYGYTF; DNA: TGTGCCAGCTCACCAAGGGAAAGCTATGGCTACACCTTC
D: .; size: .; V: TRBV28; J: TRBJ2-3; CDR3: CASFHGTTQYF; DNA: TGTGCCAGCTTCCACGGGACAACGCAGTATTTT
D: .; size: .; V: TRBV7-8; J: TRBJ1-5; CDR3: CASSFNSRGFQPQHF; DNA: TGTGCCAGCAGCTTCAATTCTCGGGGATTTCAGCCCCAGCATTTT
D: TRBD1; size: .; V: TRBV4-2; J: TRBJ1-2; CDR3: CASSQRGTGSGYSGYTF; DNA: TGTGCCAGCAGCCAGAGGGGGACAGGTTCCGGGTACAGTGGCTACACCTTC
D: .; size: few; V: TRBV29-1; J: TRBJ2-3; CDR3: CSGRVASTDTQYF; DNA: TGCAGCGGGAGGGTGGCTAGCACAGATACGCAGTATTTT
D: .; size: .; V: TRBV6-1; J: TRBJ2-7; CDR3: CASSEVVAGNRYEQYF; DNA: TGTGCCAGCAGTGAAGTGGTGGCCGGGAATCGCTACGAGCAGTACTTC
D: .; size: .; V: TRBV7-9; J: TRBJ1-1; CDR3: CASSLQENTEAFF; DNA: TGTGCCAGCAGCTTACAAGAGAACACTGAAGCTTTCTTT
D: .; size: .; V: TRBV7-9; J: TRBJ1-2; CDR3: CASSLTGLGYGYTF; DNA: TGTGCCAGCAGCTTAACCGGCCTGGGGTATGGCTACACCTTC
D: .; size: .; V: TRBV5-8; J: TRBJ2-5; CDR3: CASSLGRGQETQYF; DNA: TGTGCCAGCAGCTTGGGCAGGGGCCAAGAGACCCAGTACTTC
D: TRBD2; size: .; V: TRBV7-2; J: TRBJ2-7; CDR3: CASSTSGSSYEQYF; DNA: TGTGCCAGCAGCACTAGCGGGAGTTCCTACGAGCAGTACTTC
D: .; size: .; V: TRBV4-2; J: TRBJ1-1; CDR3: CASSLDSGELGAFF; DNA: TGTGCCAGCAGCCTTGACTCGGGGGAGTTGGGAGCTTTCTTT
D: TRBD1; size: .; V: TRBV4-3; J: TRBJ2-1; CDR3: CASSRRQGITYNEQFF; DNA: TGCGCCAGCAGCCGTCGACAGGGAATTACCTACAATGAGCAGTTCTTC
D: .; size: few; V: TRBV5-4; J: TRBJ1-5; CDR3: CASSQDSNQPQHF; DNA: TGTGCCAGCAGCCAGGACAGCAATCAGCCCCAGCATTTT
D: TRBD1; size: few; V: TRBV5-1; J: TRBJ2-3; CDR3: CASSMHRGTDTQYF; DNA: TGCGCCAGCAGCATGCACAGGGGAACAGATACGCAGTATTTT
D: .; size: .; V: TRBV27; J: TRBJ2-3; CDR3: CASSLGWVGSGTDTQYF; DNA: TGTGCCAGCAGCCTAGGGTGGGTGGGATCTGGCACAGATACGCAGTATTTT
D: TRBD2; size: few; V: TRBV9; J: TRBJ2-7; CDR3: CASSPGGDEAYEQYF; DNA: TGTGCCAGCAGCCCGGGAGGGGACGAAGCCTACGAGCAGTACTTC
D: .; size: .; V: TRBV9; J: TRBJ2-7; CDR3: CASSVGVHLGSYEQYF; DNA: TGTGCCAGCAGCGTAGGTGTTCACTTGGGAAGTTACGAGCAGTACTTC
D: TRBD1; size: .; V: TRBV15; J: TRBJ2-7; CDR3: CATSRDFSGTGYEQYF; DNA: TGTGCCACCAGCAGAGATTTTTCGGGGACAGGCTACGAGCAGTACTTC
D: .; size: few; V: TRBV9; J: TRBJ2-7; CDR3: CASSVAGSNEQYF; DNA: TGTGCCAGCAGCGTAGCAGGGTCTAACGAGCAGTACTTC
D: .; size: few; V: TRBV4-1; J: TRBJ2-1; CDR3: CASSQDFWGNEQFF; DNA: TGCGCCAGCAGCCAAGATTTTTGGGGAAATGAGCAGTTCTTC
D: TRBD1; size: few; V: TRBV7-9; J: TRBJ1-2; CDR3: CASSLSGGRGQGYTF; DNA: TGTGCCAGCAGCTTATCGGGAGGCAGGGGACAGGGCTACACCTTC
D: .; size: few; V: TRBV7-9; J: TRBJ1-1; CDR3: CASSWDPNTEAFF; DNA: TGTGCCAGCAGCTGGGACCCGAACACTGAAGCTTTCTTT
D: .; size: few; V: TRBV27; J: TRBJ1-1; CDR3: CASSPYRGGTEAFF; DNA: TGTGCCAGCAGCCCTTACCGAGGAGGCACTGAAGCTTTCTTT
D: .; size: .; V: TRBV5-1; J: TRBJ2-5; CDR3: CASSNQETQYF; DNA: TGCGCCAGCAGTAATCAAGAGACCCAGTACTTC
D: TRBD1; size: .; V: TRBV30; J: TRBJ1-6; CDR3: CAWSGGQGARNSPLHF; DNA: TGTGCCTGGAGCGGTGGACAGGGGGCTAGGAATTCACCCCTCCACTTT